These T cell receptor beta chains were read from a single sample in a study of cytomegalovirus exposure and HLA in healthy donors. Clones were read by immunoSEQ multiplex PCR, and TCRdb kept only the in-frame ones, dropping some. Of 110,000 or so clones in the sample, roughly two thirds were seen once. Sequenced input: PBMCs. These receptors were taken from a man younger than 35 in good health and CMV-seropositive. Each CDR3 is given with its conserved first and last residue. Each record gives: J gene, V gene, clone size, D gene, CDR3 protein, CDR3 DNA. D genes are given only for firm matches. A clone size is listed for some rows: how often the clone was seen (once, few, many), or a class if it is expanded.

>TRBJ2-1|TRBV6-5|NA|NA
CASSPDWNSYNEQFF
TGTGCCAGCAGTCCCGACTGGAACTCCTACAATGAGCAGTTCTTC
>TRBJ2-5|TRBV18|NA|TRBD2
CASSPPLAGGRETQYF
TGTGCCAGCTCACCACCCCTAGCGGGGGGACGGGAGACCCAGTACTTC
>TRBJ1-5|TRBV28|few|TRBD1
CASSLGVEQGVFSANQPQHF
TGTGCCAGCAGTCTAGGTGTGGAGCAGGGGGTTTTTTCGGCGAATCAGCCCCAGCATTTT
>TRBJ1-2|TRBV29-1|NA|NA
CSVVEAFYGYTF
TGCAGCGTTGTGGAGGCCTTCTATGGCTACACCTTC
>TRBJ2-7|TRBV6-5|NA|NA
CASSYSPGDYEQYF
TGTGCCAGCAGTTACTCCCCAGGGGACTACGAGCAGTACTTC
>TRBJ2-5|TRBV28|NA|NA
CASSLAGRETQYF
TGTGCCAGCAGTTTAGCGGGGCGAGAGACCCAGTACTTC
>TRBJ1-6|TRBV7-8|NA|TRBD1
CASSPIGQGLIPLHF
TGTGCCAGCAGCCCTATAGGACAGGGACTTATTCCCCTCCACTTT
>TRBJ2-3|TRBV4-2|NA|TRBD2
CASSQGTSGGASSTDTQYF
TGTGCCAGCAGCCAAGGGACTAGCGGGGGGGCCTCTAGCACAGATACGCAGTATTTT
>TRBJ1-6|TRBV7-2|NA|NA
CASSLTGGLNSPLHF
TGTGCCAGCAGCTTGACGGGGGGGCTTAATTCACCCCTCCACTTT
>TRBJ1-1|TRBV5-4|NA|TRBD1
CASSPPRDRGEAFF
TGTGCCAGCAGCCCGCCCCGCGACAGGGGAGAAGCTTTCTTT
>TRBJ1-2|TRBV7-9|NA|TRBD1
CASSLVRTGASGYTF
TGTGCCAGCAGCTTAGTGCGGACAGGGGCATCTGGCTACACCTTC
>TRBJ2-5|TRBV28|NA|NA
CASSTWGVEDQETQYF
TGTGCCAGCAGTACCTGGGGGGTGGAGGACCAAGAGACCCAGTACTTC
>TRBJ2-5|TRBV19|NA|TRBD2
CASGSGVYQETQYF
TGTGCCAGCGGTAGCGGGGTTTACCAAGAGACCCAGTACTTC
>TRBJ2-6|TRBV7-8|NA|NA
CASSLMQAWASGANVLTF
TGTGCCAGCAGCTTAATGCAGGCATGGGCTTCAGGGGCCAACGTCCTGACTTTC
>TRBJ2-7|TRBV5-1|NA|TRBD1
CASSWGQGWSYEQYF
TGCGCCAGCAGCTGGGGACAGGGGTGGTCCTACGAGCAGTACTTC
>TRBJ2-7|TRBV2|few|NA
CASSGLEQYF
TGTGCCAGCAGTGGGCTCGAGCAGTACTTC
>TRBJ2-3|TRBV4-2|NA|TRBD2
CASSQPTSGVGADTQYF
TGTGCCAGCAGCCAGCCAACTAGCGGGGTTGGCGCAGATACGCAGTATTTT
>TRBJ1-2|TRBV6-4|NA|TRBD1
CASRGQGALGYTF
TGTGCCAGCAGAGGACAGGGCGCCCTTGGCTACACCTTC
>TRBJ1-6|TRBV6-1|NA|NA
CASSIMLTLHF
TGTGCCAGCAGTATTATGTTAACCCTCCACTTT
>TRBJ1-5|TRBV19|NA|TRBD1
CASTTAGGGNQPQHF
TGTGCCAGTACTACCGCAGGGGGCGGAAATCAGCCCCAGCATTTT
>TRBJ2-4|TRBV4-2|many|NA
CASSQEGTVQYF
TGTGCCAGCAGCCAAGAGGGGACTGTTCAGTACTTC
>TRBJ1-6|TRBV7-2|few|TRBD1
CASSPRGQGSAYYNSPLHF
TGTGCCAGCAGCCCGAGGGGACAGGGGTCCGCCTACTATAATTCACCCCTCCACTTT
>TRBJ2-1|TRBV25-1|NA|TRBD1
CASSLTGRHNEQFF
TGTGCCAGCAGTCTGACAGGGAGACACAATGAGCAGTTCTTC
>TRBJ1-2|TRBV7-2|NA|NA
CASSLGAPYGYTF
TGTGCCAGCAGCTTGGGGGCTCCCTATGGCTACACCTTC
>TRBJ2-1|TRBV15|NA|TRBD1
CATSWGRGSYNEQFF
TGTGCCACCAGCTGGGGCAGGGGGTCCTACAATGAGCAGTTCTTC
>TRBJ2-4|TRBV2|NA|NA
CASSADRLAKNIQYF
TGTGCCAGCAGTGCAGACAGATTAGCCAAAAACATTCAGTACTTC
>TRBJ2-1|TRBV6-5|NA|TRBD2
CASGDYYYNEQFF
TGTGCCAGCGGGGACTACTATTACAATGAGCAGTTCTTC
>TRBJ2-5|TRBV5-4|few|TRBD2
CASSPTKLAGVETQYF
TGTGCCAGCAGCCCAACGAAACTAGCGGGGGTAGAGACCCAGTACTTC
>TRBJ2-5|TRBV11-3|NA|TRBD2
CASSPSYSGGGAETQYF
TGTGCCAGCAGCCCAAGTTATAGCGGGGGCGGTGCGGAGACCCAGTACTTC
>TRBJ1-4|TRBV6-5|NA|NA
CASSSAGNNEKLFF
TGTGCCAGCAGTTCCGCAGGGAACAATGAAAAACTGTTTTTT
>TRBJ2-4|TRBV25-1|NA|NA
CASSEPGTISIQYF
TGTGCCAGCAGTGAACCGGGGACAATCAGCATTCAGTACTTC
>TRBJ1-1|TRBV9|NA|TRBD1
CASSPRTGWNTEAFF
TGTGCCAGCAGCCCTCGGACAGGTTGGAACACTGAAGCTTTCTTT
>TRBJ2-7|TRBV18|NA|TRBD2
CASSSSSGQYEQYF
TGTGCCAGCTCATCTTCTAGCGGACAATACGAGCAGTACTTC
>TRBJ1-4|TRBV7-9|NA|TRBD1
CASSSRDSLNEKLFF
TGTGCCAGCAGCTCCAGGGACAGCCTAAATGAAAAACTGTTTTTT
>TRBJ2-1|TRBV6-1|NA|TRBD2
CASSEASGGANEQFF
TGTGCCAGCAGTGAAGCTAGCGGGGGGGCCAATGAGCAGTTCTTC
>TRBJ1-1|TRBV28|NA|TRBD1
CASSFLQGAGTEAFF
TGTGCCAGCAGTTTTCTACAGGGGGCTGGCACTGAAGCTTTCTTT
>TRBJ2-1|TRBV27|NA|TRBD2
CASRAGGNEQFF
TGTGCCAGCAGGGCGGGGGGTAATGAGCAGTTCTTC
>TRBJ2-7|TRBV21-1|many|NA
CASNPRFEYRYEQYF
TGTGCCAGCAACCCTCGTTTTGAGTATCGCTACGAGCAGTACTTC
>TRBJ1-6|TRBV5-4|NA|NA
CASRWTPDNSPLHF
TGTGCCAGCAGGTGGACACCCGATAATTCACCCCTCCACTTT
>TRBJ1-5|TRBV5-4|few|TRBD1
CASSLWTGNLSNQPQHF
TGTGCCAGCAGCTTGTGGACAGGGAACCTAAGCAATCAGCCCCAGCATTTT
>TRBJ1-1|TRBV5-1|NA|NA
CASSLLAGTDTEAFF
TGCGCCAGCAGCTTGTTGGCGGGGACCGACACTGAAGCTTTCTTT
>TRBJ1-2|TRBV6-5|once|NA
CASSYRASGWRYTF
TGTGCCAGCAGTTACCGAGCTTCCGGGTGGCGCTACACCTTC
>TRBJ1-5|TRBV10-2|NA|TRBD1
CASRQGNQPQHF
TGCGCCAGCAGACAGGGGAATCAGCCCCAGCATTTT
>TRBJ1-4|TRBV5-4|NA|NA
CASSLRRGEKLFF
TGTGCCAGCAGCTTACGGAGAGGTGAAAAACTGTTTTTT
>TRBJ2-5|TRBV5-1|NA|NA
CASKLGPGQETQYF
TGCGCCAGCAAGTTAGGGCCGGGACAAGAGACCCAGTACTTC
>TRBJ1-2|TRBV28|NA|TRBD1
CASRGQVDGYTF
TGTGCCAGCAGGGGACAGGTGGATGGCTACACCTTC
>TRBJ2-6|TRBV9|NA|NA
CASSVVAASTYSGANVLTF
TGTGCCAGCAGCGTAGTGGCGGCCTCCACTTACTCTGGGGCCAACGTCCTGACTTTC
>TRBJ1-2|TRBV7-9|NA|NA
CASSSLLAGTRYGYTF
TGTGCCAGCAGCTCCCTGTTGGCGGGGACGCGGTATGGCTACACCTTC
>TRBJ1-6|TRBV6-5|NA|NA
CASSDRDNSPLHF
TGTGCCAGCAGTGACAGAGATAATTCACCCCTCCACTTT
>TRBJ1-2|TRBV10-1|NA|TRBD1
CASSESADRGDGYTF
TGCGCCAGCAGTGAGTCGGCAGACAGGGGGGATGGCTACACCTTC
>TRBJ2-5|TRBV20-1|NA|TRBD2
CSARGGGTQYF
TGCAGTGCTAGAGGCGGGGGGACCCAGTACTTC
>TRBJ2-1|TRBV10-2|NA|TRBD2
CASRATSGSYNEQFF
TGCGCCAGCAGGGCTACTAGCGGATCCTACAATGAGCAGTTCTTC
>TRBJ1-4|TRBV4-2|NA|TRBD1
CATSPRGQGADEKLFF
TGTGCCACCAGTCCCCGGGGACAGGGGGCGGATGAAAAACTGTTTTTT
>TRBJ2-5|TRBV7-9|NA|TRBD1
CASSSTHTGAEETQYF
TGTGCCAGCAGCTCGACGCACACAGGGGCGGAAGAGACCCAGTACTTC
>TRBJ2-2|TRBV5-1|NA|NA
CASRPQAGAGLGGELFF
TGCGCCAGCAGGCCCCAGGCAGGGGCCGGTTTAGGAGGGGAGCTGTTTTTT
>TRBJ2-5|TRBV11-3|NA|TRBD1
CASSWDRVQETQYF
TGTGCCAGCAGCTGGGACAGAGTCCAAGAGACCCAGTACTTC
>TRBJ2-5|TRBV19|NA|NA
CASRRTEGETQYF
TGTGCCAGTAGGAGGACTGAAGGAGAGACCCAGTACTTC